The TCR beta chain described here comes from a study of control samples from healthy donors and cancer patients. Assay used: immunoSEQ multiplex PCR; TCRdb lists only in-frame clones, some missing. The sample lists tens of thousands of clones; about 88% were seen once. Germline V lookup: CDR1 SNHLY, CDR2 FYNNEI. The CDR3 is 16 amino acids. Trimming took off 0 bases at V and 1 base at J, with 12 bases between the two ends. The sequenced sample was blood. This receptor was taken from a woman aged 45-65 years in good health. This sequence joins TRBV2 and TRBJ1-2; D is undetermined. In nucleotides, the CDR3 is TGTGCCAGCAGTGAAGCACCCGTTACCCTTAACTATGGCTACACCTTC. Amino acid sequence: CASSEAPVTLNYGYTF.